This T cell receptor (beta chain) is from a study of blood T cell repertoires in COVID-19. TCRdb's copy holds only in-frame clones and misses some; the assay was immunoSEQ multiplex PCR. The data show some 170,000 clones, with 85% seen just once and just under 8.5% held by the top ten. This CDR3 is built from 14 residues. The germline CDR1 and CDR2 sequences are SGHNT and YENEEA. The V end lost 0 bases, the J end lost 4 bases, and 6 bases lay between the germline ends. Input material: peripheral blood. The chain couples TRBV11-3 to TRBJ1-4, with D uncertain. This TCR was recovered from a woman in her sixties or seventies with acute or convalescent COVID-19. The CDR3 DNA sequence: TGTGCCAGCAGCTTAGATTCCTATAATGAAAAACTGTTTTTT. Protein: CASSLDSYNEKLFF.